The 19 T cell receptor beta chains below come from one sample, sequenced in a study of control samples from healthy donors and cancer patients. The method was immunoSEQ multiplex PCR; TCRdb's version includes in-frame clones alone and lacks a portion of them. The sample has some 120,000 clones; around 91% are singletons. The sequenced sample was PBMCs. The origin of the receptors is a woman aged 50 to 60 with colorectal cancer.

This chain uses TRBV18 with TRBJ1-1; TRBD1 might be the D (5 bases). CDR3 size: 13 residues. Germline loops: CDR1 KGHSH, CDR2 LQKENI. V shed 2 bases and J shed 8 bases, with 12 bases lying between them. CDR3 region: CASSPRSPGEAFF. For the CDR3, the DNA is TGTGCCAGCTCACCAAGATCACCAGGGGAAGCTTTCTTT.

This chain links TRBV14 with TRBJ1-2; possibly TRBD1 for D (6 bases). V lost 0 bases, J lost 8 bases, and 13 bases lay in between. Germline V gene data show CDR1 as SGHDN and CDR2 as FVKESK. CDR3 length: 14 residues. Here the CDR3 reads CASSQDNRVDGYTF. The CDR3 DNA follows: TGTGCCAGCAGCCAAGATAACAGGGTCGACGGCTACACCTTC.

The genes are TRBV30 and TRBJ1-3; 10 bases are shared with TRBD1. The germline V gene encodes CDR1 GTSNPN and CDR2 SVGIG (reference sequence). V gave up 3 bases and J gave up 0 bases; unmatched junction bases: 5. The CDR3 spans 16 residues. This CDR3 is CAWRSGTGVSGNTIYF. CDR3 DNA: TGTGCCTGGAGATCCGGGACAGGGGTCTCTGGAAACACCATATATTTT.

V is TRBV7-9 and J is TRBJ2-7; tentative D call: TRBD1 (5 bases). CDR1 SEHNR and CDR2 FQNEAQ come from the germline V gene (reference sequence). V lost 3 bases to trimming and J lost 7 bases, with 10 bases between them. There are 12 residues in the CDR3. The CDR3, as DNA: TGTGCCAGCAGCTTTGGGGCAAGTGAGCAGTACTTC. Translating gives CASSFGASEQYF.

V usage is TRBV2 and J usage is TRBJ2-1; a possible D gene is TRBD1 (5 bases). V lost 8 bases, J lost 3 bases, and 8 bases lay in between. The CDR3 contains 12 residues. CDR1 SNHLY and CDR2 FYNNEI come from the germline V gene. In nucleotides, the CDR3 is TGTGCCAGCGAACAGGACTACAATGAGCAGTTCTTC. The encoded protein is CASEQDYNEQFF.

This chain links TRBV5-4 with TRBJ1-2, with a possible D match to TRBD1 (6 bases). Germline V gene sequence: CDR1 SGHNT, CDR2 YYREEE (reference sequence). The CDR3 totals 12 residues. V was shortened by 0 bases and J by 9 bases, with 9 bases between the two germline ends. CDR3 protein: CASSLEQGRYTF. The CDR3 nucleotides are TGTGCCAGCAGCTTGGAACAGGGCCGCTACACCTTC.

The V call is TRBV2, the J call TRBJ2-3; 13 nucleotides align to TRBD2. Germline lookup yields CDR1 SNHLY and CDR2 FYNNEI. V lost 7 bases, J lost 6 bases, and 4 bases stayed unmatched. The CDR3 is 14 residues long. CDR3: CASTMTSGGDTQYF. CDR3 DNA sequence: TGTGCCAGCACCATGACTAGCGGGGGGGATACGCAGTATTTT.

J is TRBJ2-7 and V is TRBV27; the match to TRBD2 covers 8 bases. CDR3 length: 14 residues. CDR1 is MNHEY, CDR2 SMNVEV, per germline (reference sequence). The V segment lost 2 bases and the J segment 5 bases; nucleotides outside the gene matches: 5. CDR3 sequence (DNA): TGTGCCAGCAGTTTACCAGGGACTAGTCACGAGCAGTACTTC. Protein sequence: CASSLPGTSHEQYF.

This chain uses TRBV14 with TRBJ2-3; 12 bases match TRBD2. V shed 1 base and J 2 bases; nucleotides not matched to a gene: 7. Looked up from germline, CDR1 is SGHDN and CDR2 is FVKESK. CDR3 length equals 18 residues. This CDR3 is CASSQVLLAGGITDTQYF. For the CDR3, the DNA is TGTGCCAGCAGCCAAGTGCTACTAGCGGGAGGCATCACAGATACGCAGTATTTT.

J is TRBJ2-5 and V is TRBV3-1 (or the pseudogene TRBV3-2), with D perhaps TRBD1 or TRBD2 (5 bases each). Germline lookup yields CDR1 LGHDT and CDR2 YNNKEL (reference sequence). The V and J ends lost 4 bases and 2 bases respectively, with 17 bases between them. The CDR3 runs 16 residues. CDR3 sequence (DNA): TGTGCCAGCAGCCTACAAGTTCAGGGAGTACAAGAGACCCAGTACTTC. This encodes CASSLQVQGVQETQYF.

The gene calls are TRBV30 and TRBJ1-4, with D hard to call. There are 19 residues in the CDR3. Looked up from germline, CDR1 is GTSNPN and CDR2 is SVGIG (reference sequence). Trimming removed 2 bases at V and 0 bases at J, with 22 bases between. CDR3 nucleotide sequence: TGTGCCTGGAGTACCGCGGCAGGATGGAGTTTGGCAACTAATGAAAAACTGTTTTTT. Translating it yields CAWSTAAGWSLATNEKLFF.

The gene calls are TRBV9 and TRBJ2-3; D perhaps matches TRBD2 (7 bases). The CDR3 consists of 16 residues. V dropped 0 bases and J dropped 2 bases, with 13 bases sitting between them. Germline CDR1 and CDR2: SGDLS and YYNGEE. The CDR3 DNA is TGTGCCAGCAGCGTAGTGGCGGGGGCCTACACAGATACGCAGTATTTT. Protein sequence: CASSVVAGAYTDTQYF.

The DNA for the CDR3 is TGTGCCTGGAGTAGACTAGTCACCGGGGAGCTGTTTTTT. This gives the protein CAWSRLVTGELFF. V usage is TRBV30 and J usage is TRBJ2-2; a weak D match, TRBD2 (6 bases). Trimming removed 2 bases at V and 4 bases at J, with 8 bases between. CDR3 length: 13 amino acids. Germline V gene data show CDR1 as GTSNPN and CDR2 as SVGIG (reference sequence).

V usage is TRBV18 and J usage is TRBJ1-1; possible D gene TRBD1, 6 bases. Germline CDR1 reads KGHSH; CDR2 reads LQKENI. The CDR3 is made up of 16 amino acids. V was cut by 4 bases and J by 6 bases, with 21 bases left in between. The CDR3 coding sequence is TGTGCCAGCTCACTAGAACTACAGGGTAAGAAATCTGAAGCTTTCTTT. Protein sequence: CASSLELQGKKSEAFF. Combining the CDR3 with reference TRBV18 and TRBJ1-1 gives the whole variable domain NAGVMQNPRHLVRRRGQEARLRCSPMKGHSHVYWYRQLPEEGLKFMVYLQKENIIDESGMPKERFSAEFPKEGPSILRIQQVVRGDSAAYFCASSLELQGKKSEAFFGQGTRLTVV.

The chain carries TRBV7-9 and TRBJ1-5; D may be TRBD1 (5 bases). V was cut by 5 bases and J by 13 bases, with 18 bases left in between. The CDR3 is made up of 13 amino acids. Germline lookup yields CDR1 SEHNR and CDR2 FQNEAQ (reference sequence). The CDR3 is CASSPLGSGGQHF. DNA for the CDR3: TGTGCCAGCAGCCCATTGGGTTCGGGGGGTCAGCATTTT.

The rearrangement joins TRBV5-6 to TRBJ2-5; 9 nucleotides agree with TRBD2. V shed 1 base, J shed 4 bases, and the junction held 14 bases outside the gene matches. CDR3 length equals 18 residues. The germline CDR1 and CDR2 sequences are SGHDT and YYEEEE. The chain's CDR3 is CASSLSLSGGPWGETQYF. As DNA, the CDR3 is TGTGCCAGCAGCTTGTCTCTTAGCGGGGGCCCCTGGGGAGAGACCCAGTACTTC. Variable domain in full (rest from reference TRBV5-6 and TRBJ2-5): DAGVTQSPTHLIKTRGQQVTLRCSPKSGHDTVSWYQQALGQGPQFIFQYYEEEERQRGNFPDRFSGHQFPNYSSELNVNALLLGDSALYLCASSLSLSGGPWGETQYFGPGTRLLVL.

This chain connects TRBV18 to TRBJ2-7; TRBD2 matches 11 bases. The junction had 0 bases not matched to a gene; V was cut back by 0 bases and J by 2 bases. Germline lookup yields CDR1 KGHSH and CDR2 LQKENI. This CDR3 comprises 15 residues. The CDR3 DNA reads as TGTGCCAGCTCACCACCGGGACTAGCGGCCTACGAGCAGTACTTC. Protein: CASSPPGLAAYEQYF.

The V gene is TRBV7-9, the J gene TRBJ1-5; the D gene is possibly TRBD1 (5 bases). The germline V and J ends were trimmed by 3 bases and 0 bases, with 15 bases remaining between them. CDR3 length: 17 amino acids. From germline, CDR1 is SEHNR and CDR2 FQNEAQ (reference sequence). The CDR3: CASSFGADTYSNQPQHF. CDR3 bases: TGTGCCAGCAGCTTCGGGGCGGACACCTATAGCAATCAGCCCCAGCATTTT.

The chain is built from TRBV30 and TRBJ1-5; D is undetermined. V was shortened by 5 bases and J by 6 bases, with 17 bases between the two germline ends. Per the germline V gene, CDR1 is GTSNPN and CDR2 is SVGIG (reference sequence). This CDR3 region has 14 residues. In nucleotides, the CDR3 is TGTGCCTGGGCACGGGATCCGGGGTTTCAGCCCCAGCATTTT. It encodes CAWARDPGFQPQHF.